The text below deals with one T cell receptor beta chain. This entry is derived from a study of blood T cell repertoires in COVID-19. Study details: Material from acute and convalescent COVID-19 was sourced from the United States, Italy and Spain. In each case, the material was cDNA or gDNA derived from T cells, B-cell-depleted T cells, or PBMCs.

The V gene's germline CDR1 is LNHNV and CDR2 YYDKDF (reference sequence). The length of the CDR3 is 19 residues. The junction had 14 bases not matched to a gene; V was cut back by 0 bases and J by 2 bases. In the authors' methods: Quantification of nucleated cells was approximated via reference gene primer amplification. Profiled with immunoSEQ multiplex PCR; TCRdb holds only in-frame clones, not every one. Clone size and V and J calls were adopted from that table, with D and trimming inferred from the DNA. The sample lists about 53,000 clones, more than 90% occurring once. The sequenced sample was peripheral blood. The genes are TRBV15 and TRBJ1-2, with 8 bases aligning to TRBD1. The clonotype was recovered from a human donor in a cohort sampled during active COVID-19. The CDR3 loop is CATSRDGKAFGQGNYGYTF. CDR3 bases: TGTGCCACCAGCAGAGATGGAAAGGCTTTCGGACAGGGAAACTATGGCTACACCTTC.